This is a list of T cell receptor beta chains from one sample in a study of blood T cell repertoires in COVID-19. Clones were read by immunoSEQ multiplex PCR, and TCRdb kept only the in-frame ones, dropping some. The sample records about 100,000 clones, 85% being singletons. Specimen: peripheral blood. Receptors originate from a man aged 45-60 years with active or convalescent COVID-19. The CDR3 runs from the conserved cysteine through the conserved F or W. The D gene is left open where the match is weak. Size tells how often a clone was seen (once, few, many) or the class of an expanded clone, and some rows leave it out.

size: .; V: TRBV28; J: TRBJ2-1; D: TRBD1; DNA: TGTGCCAGCAGTTTACGACAGGGGAACAATGAGCAGTTCTTC; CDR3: CASSLRQGNNEQFF
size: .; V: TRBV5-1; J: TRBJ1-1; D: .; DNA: TGCGCCAGCAGGACAGCAGGTTTTTTAACTGAAGCTTTCTTT; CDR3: CASRTAGFLTEAFF
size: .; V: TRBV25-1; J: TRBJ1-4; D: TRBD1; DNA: TGTGCCAGCAGTGGGACAGGGGTTGAAGAAAAACTGTTTTTT; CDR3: CASSGTGVEEKLFF
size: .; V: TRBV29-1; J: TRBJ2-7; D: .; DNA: TGCAGCGTTGAATGGTTGGGCCCCAGCTCCTACGAGCAGTACTTC; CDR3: CSVEWLGPSSYEQYF
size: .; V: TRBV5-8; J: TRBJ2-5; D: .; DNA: TGTGCCAGCAGCTTGTGGGAGGCGGGGGAGACCCAGTACTTC; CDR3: CASSLWEAGETQYF
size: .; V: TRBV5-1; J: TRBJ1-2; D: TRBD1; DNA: TGCGCCAGCAGCAAAATTAGACAGGGTCATCATGGCTACACCTTC; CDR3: CASSKIRQGHHGYTF
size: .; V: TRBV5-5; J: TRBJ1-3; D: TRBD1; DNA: TGTGCCAGCAGCCCACACCTTCGTGGGGACAGCTCCTCTGGAAACACCATATATTTT; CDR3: CASSPHLRGDSSSGNTIYF
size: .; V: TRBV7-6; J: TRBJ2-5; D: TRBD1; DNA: TGTGCCAGCAGCTTAGGTGCGACAGGGCTCCAAGAGACCCAGTACTTC; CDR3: CASSLGATGLQETQYF
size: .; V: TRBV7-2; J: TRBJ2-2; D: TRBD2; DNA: TGTGCCAGCAGCTTAGCGCTAGGACTAGCGGGAGCGGGCACCGGGGAGCTGTTTTTT; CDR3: CASSLALGLAGAGTGELFF
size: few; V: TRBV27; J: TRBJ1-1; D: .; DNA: TGTGCCAGCAGTTCAACCAGGCCCATGAACACTGAAGCTTTCTTT; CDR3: CASSSTRPMNTEAFF
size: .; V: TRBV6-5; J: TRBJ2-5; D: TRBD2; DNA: TGTGCCAGCATCGCAGCGGGAGGGGAGACCCAGTACTTC; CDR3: CASIAAGGETQYF
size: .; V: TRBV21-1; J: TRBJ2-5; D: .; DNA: TGTGCCAGCAGCACCGACAGGGGTCGGGAGACCCAGTACTTC; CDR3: CASSTDRGRETQYF
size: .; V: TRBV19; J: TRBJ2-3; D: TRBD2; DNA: TGTGCCAGTAGTTTCGAGGGAGCGGGAGACACAGATACGCAGTATTTT; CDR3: CASSFEGAGDTDTQYF
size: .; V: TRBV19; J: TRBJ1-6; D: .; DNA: TGTGCCAGTCGCCGACAGGCGTATAATTCACCCCTCCACTTT; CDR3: CASRRQAYNSPLHF
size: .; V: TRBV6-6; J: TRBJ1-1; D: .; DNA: TGTGCCAGCCTCAGAAACACTGAAGCTTTCTTT; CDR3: CASLRNTEAFF
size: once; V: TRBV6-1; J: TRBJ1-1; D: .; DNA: TGTGCCAGCAGTGAACCGGGGTTGAGCACTGAAGCTTTCTTT; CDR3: CASSEPGLSTEAFF
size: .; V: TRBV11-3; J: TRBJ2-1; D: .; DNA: TGTGCCAGCAGCTTATATAGCGGTGGGGAGTTCTTC; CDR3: CASSLYSGGEFF
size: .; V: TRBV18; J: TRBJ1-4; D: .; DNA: TGTGCCAGCCAGGCCATGGGTAATGAAAAACTGTTTTTT; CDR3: CASQAMGNEKLFF
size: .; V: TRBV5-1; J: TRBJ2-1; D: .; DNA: TGCGCCAGCAGCTTGGGGCTTTCTAATGAGCAGTTCTTC; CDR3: CASSLGLSNEQFF
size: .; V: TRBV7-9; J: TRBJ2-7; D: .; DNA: TGTGCCAGCAGCCCCCGACAGGGCCGGGGGTACGAGCAGTACTTC; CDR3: CASSPRQGRGYEQYF
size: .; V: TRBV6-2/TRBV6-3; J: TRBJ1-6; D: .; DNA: TGTGCCAGCAGTTACTCGAGAAAAGCGGATCTTAATAATTCACCCCTCCACTTT; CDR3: CASSYSRKADLNNSPLHF
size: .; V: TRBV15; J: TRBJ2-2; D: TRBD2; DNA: TGTGCCACCAGCAGAGTGACCGGGACTAGCGTTTTCGGGGAGCTGTTTTTT; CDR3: CATSRVTGTSVFGELFF
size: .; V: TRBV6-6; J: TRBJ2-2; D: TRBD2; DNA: TGTGCCAGCAGTCCACGTTTTAGACTAGCGGGAGCTACCGGGGAGCTGTTTTTT; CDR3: CASSPRFRLAGATGELFF
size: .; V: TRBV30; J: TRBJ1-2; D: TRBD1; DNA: TGTGCCTGGAGTGTACCGGGGACAGGGGTGGGCTACACCTTC; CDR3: CAWSVPGTGVGYTF
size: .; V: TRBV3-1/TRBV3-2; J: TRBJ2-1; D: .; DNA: TGTGCCAGCAGCCCGACTAGCTACAATGAGCAGTTCTTC; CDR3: CASSPTSYNEQFF
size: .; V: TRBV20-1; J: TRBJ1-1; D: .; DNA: TGCAGTGCTAGTACGCACACGGGGACTGAAGCTTTCTTT; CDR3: CSASTHTGTEAFF
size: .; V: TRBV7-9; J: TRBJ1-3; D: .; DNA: TGTGCCAGCAGGGGGGGGTTACGGAACACCATATATTTT; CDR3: CASRGGLRNTIYF
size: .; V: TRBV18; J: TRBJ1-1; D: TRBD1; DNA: TGTGCCAGCTCAACCCGACAGGGCCAGAACACTGAAGCTTTCTTT; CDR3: CASSTRQGQNTEAFF